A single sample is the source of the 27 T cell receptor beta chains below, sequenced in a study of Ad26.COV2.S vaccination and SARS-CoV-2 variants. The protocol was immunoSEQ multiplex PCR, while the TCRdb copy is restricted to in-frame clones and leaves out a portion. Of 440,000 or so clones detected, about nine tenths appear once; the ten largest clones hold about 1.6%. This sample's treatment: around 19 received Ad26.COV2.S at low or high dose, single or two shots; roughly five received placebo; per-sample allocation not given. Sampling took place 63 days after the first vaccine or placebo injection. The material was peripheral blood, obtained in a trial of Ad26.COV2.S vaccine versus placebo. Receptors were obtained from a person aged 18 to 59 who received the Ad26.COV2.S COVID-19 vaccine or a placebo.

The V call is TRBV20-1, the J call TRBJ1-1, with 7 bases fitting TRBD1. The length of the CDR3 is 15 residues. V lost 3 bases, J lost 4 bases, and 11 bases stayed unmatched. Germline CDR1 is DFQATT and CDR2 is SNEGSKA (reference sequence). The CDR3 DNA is TGCAGTGCTAGTATTTTTTCGGCAGGGGGCACTGAAGCTTTCTTT. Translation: CSASIFSAGGTEAFF.

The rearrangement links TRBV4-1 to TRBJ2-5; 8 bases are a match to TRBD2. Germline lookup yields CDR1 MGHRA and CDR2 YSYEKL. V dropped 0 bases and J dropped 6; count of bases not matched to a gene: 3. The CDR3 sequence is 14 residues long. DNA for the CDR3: TGCGCCAGCAGCCAAGAGACTAGCGTACAGACCCAGTACTTC. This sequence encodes CASSQETSVQTQYF.

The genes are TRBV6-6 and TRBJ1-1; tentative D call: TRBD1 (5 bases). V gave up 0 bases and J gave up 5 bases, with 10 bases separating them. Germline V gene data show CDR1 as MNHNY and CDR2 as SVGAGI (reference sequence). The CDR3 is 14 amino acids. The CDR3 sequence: CASSYSWGGTEAFF. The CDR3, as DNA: TGTGCCAGCAGTTACTCTTGGGGCGGGACTGAAGCTTTCTTT.

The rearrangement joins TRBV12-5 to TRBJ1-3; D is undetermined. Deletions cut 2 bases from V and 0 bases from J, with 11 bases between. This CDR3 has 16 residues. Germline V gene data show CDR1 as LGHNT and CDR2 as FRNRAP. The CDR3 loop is CASGLTPERSGNTIYF. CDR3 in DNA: TGTGCTAGTGGTTTGACACCTGAGCGCTCTGGAAACACCATATATTTT.

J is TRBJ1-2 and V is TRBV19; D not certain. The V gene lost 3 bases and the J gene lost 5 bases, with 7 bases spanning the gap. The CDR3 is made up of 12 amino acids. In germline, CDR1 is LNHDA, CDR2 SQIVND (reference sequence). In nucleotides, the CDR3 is TGTGCCAGTAGTATCAGTGTTTATGGCTACACCTTC. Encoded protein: CASSISVYGYTF.

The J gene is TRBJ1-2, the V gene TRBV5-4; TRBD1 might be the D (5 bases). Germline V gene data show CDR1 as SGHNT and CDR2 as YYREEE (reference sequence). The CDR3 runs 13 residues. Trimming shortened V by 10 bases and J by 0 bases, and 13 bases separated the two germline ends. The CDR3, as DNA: TGTGCCTGGGGAGGGGCCTCTAACTATGGCTACACCTTC. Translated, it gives CAWGGASNYGYTF.

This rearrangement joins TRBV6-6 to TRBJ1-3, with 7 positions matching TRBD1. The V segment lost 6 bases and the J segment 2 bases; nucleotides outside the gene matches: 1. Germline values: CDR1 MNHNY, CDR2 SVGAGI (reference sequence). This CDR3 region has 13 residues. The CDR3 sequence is CASRQGTGNTIYF. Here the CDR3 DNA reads TGTGCCAGCAGACAGGGGACTGGAAACACCATATATTTT.

CDR3 loop: CASSLLIQGAQRGEKLFF. In DNA form, the CDR3 reads TGTGCCAGCAGCTTACTCATACAGGGGGCACAGCGGGGTGAAAAACTGTTTTTT. This chain uses TRBV7-9 with TRBJ1-4; 9 positions agree with TRBD1. Unmatched junction bases numbered 14, after V lost 2 bases and J lost 7 bases. This CDR3 comprises 18 residues. Germline CDR1 is SEHNR and CDR2 is FQNEAQ (reference sequence).

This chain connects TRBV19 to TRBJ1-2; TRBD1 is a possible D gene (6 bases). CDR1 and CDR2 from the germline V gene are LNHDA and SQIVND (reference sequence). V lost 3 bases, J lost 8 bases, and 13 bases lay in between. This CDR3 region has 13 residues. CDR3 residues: CASSIGQGRGYTF. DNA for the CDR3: TGTGCCAGTAGTATCGGTCAGGGGAGAGGCTACACCTTC.

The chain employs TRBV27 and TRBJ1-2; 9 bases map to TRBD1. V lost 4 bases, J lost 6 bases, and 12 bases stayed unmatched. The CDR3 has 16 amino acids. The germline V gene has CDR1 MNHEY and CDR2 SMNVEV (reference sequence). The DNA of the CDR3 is TGTGCCAGCAGTTCAATCCCGGGACAGGGAACGGATGGCTACACCTTC. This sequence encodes CASSSIPGQGTDGYTF.

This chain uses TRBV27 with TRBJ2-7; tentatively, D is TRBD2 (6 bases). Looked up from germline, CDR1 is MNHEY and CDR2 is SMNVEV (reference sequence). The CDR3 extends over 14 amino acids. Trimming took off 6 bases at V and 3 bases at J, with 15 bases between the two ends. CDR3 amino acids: CASSLSGPLYEQYF. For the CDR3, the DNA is TGTGCCAGCAGCCTTAGCGGCCCCCTCTACGAGCAGTACTTC.

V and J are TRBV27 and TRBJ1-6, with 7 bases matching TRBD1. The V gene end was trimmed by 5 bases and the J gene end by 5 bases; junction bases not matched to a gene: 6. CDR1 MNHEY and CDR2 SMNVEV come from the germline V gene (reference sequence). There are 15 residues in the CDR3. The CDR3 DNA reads TGTGCCAGCAGTCTAGGGACAGCTCATAATTCACCCCTCCACTTT. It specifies CASSLGTAHNSPLHF.

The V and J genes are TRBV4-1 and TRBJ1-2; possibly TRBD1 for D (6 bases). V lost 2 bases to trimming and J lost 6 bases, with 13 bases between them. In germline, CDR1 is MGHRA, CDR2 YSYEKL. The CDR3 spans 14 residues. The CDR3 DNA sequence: TGCGCCAGCAGCCAACCTCAGAGGGGGAATGGCTACACCTTC. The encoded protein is CASSQPQRGNGYTF.

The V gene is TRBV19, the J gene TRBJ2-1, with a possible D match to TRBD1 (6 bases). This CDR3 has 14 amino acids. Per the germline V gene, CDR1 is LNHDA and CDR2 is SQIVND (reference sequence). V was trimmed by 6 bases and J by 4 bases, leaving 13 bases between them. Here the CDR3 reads CASRLTQGYNEQFF. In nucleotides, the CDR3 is TGTGCCAGTAGACTAACTCAGGGGTACAATGAGCAGTTCTTC.

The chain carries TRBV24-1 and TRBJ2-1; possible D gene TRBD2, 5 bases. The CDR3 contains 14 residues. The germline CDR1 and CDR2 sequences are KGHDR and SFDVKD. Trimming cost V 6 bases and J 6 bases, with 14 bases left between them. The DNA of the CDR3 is TGTGCCACCAGTCCCGCCTACGGGGTCAATGAGCAGTTCTTC. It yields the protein CATSPAYGVNEQFF.

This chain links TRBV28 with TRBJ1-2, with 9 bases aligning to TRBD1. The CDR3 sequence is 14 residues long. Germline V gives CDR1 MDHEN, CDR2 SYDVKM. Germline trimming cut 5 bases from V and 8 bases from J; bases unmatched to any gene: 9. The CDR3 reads CASSPTGGGWGYTF. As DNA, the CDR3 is TGTGCCAGCAGTCCCACAGGGGGCGGATGGGGCTACACCTTC.

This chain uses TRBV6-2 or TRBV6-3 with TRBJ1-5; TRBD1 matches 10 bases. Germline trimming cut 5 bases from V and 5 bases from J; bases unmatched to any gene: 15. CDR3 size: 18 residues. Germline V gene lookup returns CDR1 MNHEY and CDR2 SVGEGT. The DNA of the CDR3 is TGTGCCAGCAGTAACAGACAGGGGGCCATCAAAGGGGATCAGCCCCAGCATTTT. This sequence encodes CASSNRQGAIKGDQPQHF.

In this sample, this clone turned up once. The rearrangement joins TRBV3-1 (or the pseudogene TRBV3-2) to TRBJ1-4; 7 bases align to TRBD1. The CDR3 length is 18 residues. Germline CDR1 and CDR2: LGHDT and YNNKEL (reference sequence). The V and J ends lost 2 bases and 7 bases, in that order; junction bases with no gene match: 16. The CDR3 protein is CASSQNHPVGDSGEKLFF. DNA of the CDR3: TGTGCCAGCAGCCAAAACCACCCAGTCGGGGACAGCGGTGAAAAACTGTTTTTT.

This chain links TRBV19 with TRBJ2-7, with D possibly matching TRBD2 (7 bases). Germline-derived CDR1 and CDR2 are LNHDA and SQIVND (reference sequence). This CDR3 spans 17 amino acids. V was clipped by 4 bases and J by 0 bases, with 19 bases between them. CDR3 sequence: CASSTRGAAGSSYEQYF. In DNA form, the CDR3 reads TGTGCCAGTAGTACCCGGGGGGCGGCAGGGAGCTCCTACGAGCAGTACTTC.

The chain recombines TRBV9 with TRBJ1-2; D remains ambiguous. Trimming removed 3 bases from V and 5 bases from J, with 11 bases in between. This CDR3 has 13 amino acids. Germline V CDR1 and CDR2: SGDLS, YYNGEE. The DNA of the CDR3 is TGTGCCAGCAGCGAGGAGGAGAGGTATGGCTACACCTTC. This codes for CASSEEERYGYTF.

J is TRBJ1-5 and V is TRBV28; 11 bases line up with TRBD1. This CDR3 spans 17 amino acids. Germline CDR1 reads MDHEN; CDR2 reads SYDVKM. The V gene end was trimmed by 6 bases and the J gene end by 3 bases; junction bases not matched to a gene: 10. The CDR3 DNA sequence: TGTGCCAGCAGGCAAGGCGGGACAGGGGGTTCCAATCAGCCCCAGCATTTT. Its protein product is CASRQGGTGGSNQPQHF.

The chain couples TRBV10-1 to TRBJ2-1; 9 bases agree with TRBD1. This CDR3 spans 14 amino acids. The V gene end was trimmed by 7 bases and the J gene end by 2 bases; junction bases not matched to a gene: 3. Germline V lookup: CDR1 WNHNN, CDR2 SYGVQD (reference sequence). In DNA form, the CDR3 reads TGCGCCAGCAACCACAGGGGGCCCTACAATGAGCAGTTCTTC. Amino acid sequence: CASNHRGPYNEQFF.

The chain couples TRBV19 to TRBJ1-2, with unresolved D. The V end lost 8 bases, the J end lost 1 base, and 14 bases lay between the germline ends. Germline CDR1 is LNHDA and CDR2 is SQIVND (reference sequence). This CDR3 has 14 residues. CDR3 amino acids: CASSPLRGNYGYTF. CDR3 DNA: TGTGCCAGTTCCCCCTTACGGGGTAACTATGGCTACACCTTC.

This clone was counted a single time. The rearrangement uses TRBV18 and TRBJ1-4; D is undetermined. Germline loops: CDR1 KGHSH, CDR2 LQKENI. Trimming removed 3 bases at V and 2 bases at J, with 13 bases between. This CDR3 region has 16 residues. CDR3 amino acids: CASSPTKGPTNEKLFF. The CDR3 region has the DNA TGTGCCAGCTCACCGACGAAGGGCCCTACTAATGAAAAACTGTTTTTT.

The CDR3 sequence: CASSTKTGPFGYTF. CDR3 nucleotide sequence: TGTGCCAGTAGTACCAAGACAGGCCCTTTTGGCTACACCTTC. The rearrangement joins TRBV19 to TRBJ1-2; D perhaps matches TRBD1 (6 bases). CDR3 length: 14 residues. The V end was cut by 4 bases, the J end by 7 bases, with 16 bases between. Germline values: CDR1 LNHDA, CDR2 SQIVND (reference sequence).

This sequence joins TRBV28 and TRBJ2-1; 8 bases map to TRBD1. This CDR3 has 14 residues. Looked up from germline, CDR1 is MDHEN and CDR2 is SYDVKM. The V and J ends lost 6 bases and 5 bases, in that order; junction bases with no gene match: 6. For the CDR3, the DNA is TGTGCCAGCAGCTTAAAGACAGGGGACAATGAGCAGTTCTTC. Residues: CASSLKTGDNEQFF.

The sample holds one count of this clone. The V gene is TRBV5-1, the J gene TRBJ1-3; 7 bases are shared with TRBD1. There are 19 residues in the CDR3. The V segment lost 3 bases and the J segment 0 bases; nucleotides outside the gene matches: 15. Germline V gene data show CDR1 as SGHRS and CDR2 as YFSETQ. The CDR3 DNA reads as TGCGCCAGCAGCTCCGAGGGGGCGTGGGCACCTTTCTCTGGAAACACCATATATTTT. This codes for CASSSEGAWAPFSGNTIYF.